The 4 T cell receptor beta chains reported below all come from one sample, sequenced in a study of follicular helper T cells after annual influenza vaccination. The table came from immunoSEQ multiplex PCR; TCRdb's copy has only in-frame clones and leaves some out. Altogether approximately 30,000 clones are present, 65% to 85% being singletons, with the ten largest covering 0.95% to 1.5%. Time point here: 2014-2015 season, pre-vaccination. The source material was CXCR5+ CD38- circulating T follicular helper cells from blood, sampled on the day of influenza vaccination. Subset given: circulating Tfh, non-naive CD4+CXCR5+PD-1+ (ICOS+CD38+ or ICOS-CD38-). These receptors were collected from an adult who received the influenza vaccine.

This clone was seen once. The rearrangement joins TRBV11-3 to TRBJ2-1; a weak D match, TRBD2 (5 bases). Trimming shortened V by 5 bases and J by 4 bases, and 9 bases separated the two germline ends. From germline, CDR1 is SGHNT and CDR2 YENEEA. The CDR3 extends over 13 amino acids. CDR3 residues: CASSTTSYNEQFF. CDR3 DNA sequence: TGTGCCAGCAGCACCACTAGTTACAATGAGCAGTTCTTC.

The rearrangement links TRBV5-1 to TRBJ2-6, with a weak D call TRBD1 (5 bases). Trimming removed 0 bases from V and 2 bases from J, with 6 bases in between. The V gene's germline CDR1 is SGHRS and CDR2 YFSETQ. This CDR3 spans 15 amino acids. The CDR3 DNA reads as TGCGCCAGCAGCTTGGTCAGGGCTGGGGCCAACGTCCTGACTTTC. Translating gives CASSLVRAGANVLTF.

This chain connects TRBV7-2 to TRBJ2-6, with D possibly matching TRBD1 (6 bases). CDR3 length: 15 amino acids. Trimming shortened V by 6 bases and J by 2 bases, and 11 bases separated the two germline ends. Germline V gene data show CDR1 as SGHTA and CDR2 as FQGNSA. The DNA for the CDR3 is TGTGCCAGCAGTCCCCCAGGGGCTGGGGCCAACGTCCTGACTTTC. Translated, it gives CASSPPGAGANVLTF.

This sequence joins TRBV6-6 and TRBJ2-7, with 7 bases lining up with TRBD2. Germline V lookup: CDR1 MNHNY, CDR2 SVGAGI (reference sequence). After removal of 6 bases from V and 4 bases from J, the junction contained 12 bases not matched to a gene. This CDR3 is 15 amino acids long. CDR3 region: CASRLGAGEEYEQYF. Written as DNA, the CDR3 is TGTGCCAGCAGGCTTGGGGCGGGAGAAGAGTACGAGCAGTACTTC.